The 7 T cell receptor beta chains reported below all come from one sample, sequenced in a study of blood T cell repertoires in COVID-19. Generated by immunoSEQ multiplex PCR, the TCRdb table keeps only in-frame clones and is missing some. The sample lists 40,000 to 45,000 clones; about nine tenths were seen once. The source material was peripheral blood. The receptor set was obtained from a man aged 45-65 years with active COVID-19.

J is TRBJ2-7 and V is TRBV30; 9 nucleotides align to TRBD1. This CDR3 has 13 amino acids. The ends lost 4 bases at V and 7 bases at J; junction bases unmatched: 8. Germline CDR1 GTSNPN, CDR2 SVGIG (reference sequence). The CDR3 nucleotides are TGTGCCTGGATTAAAGGACAGGGGTATGAGCAGTACTTC. This encodes CAWIKGQGYEQYF.

The J gene is TRBJ2-1, the V gene TRBV24-1; TRBD2 aligns across 14 bases. Trimming at V came to 4 bases and at J to 10 bases, leaving 5 bases not matched to a gene. CDR1 KGHDR and CDR2 SFDVKD come from the germline V gene. The CDR3 runs 15 residues. DNA for the CDR3: TGTGCCACCAGTGAATCGGGACTAGCGGGAGTGGAGCAGTTCTTC. Translated: CATSESGLAGVEQFF.

The chain carries TRBV7-2 and TRBJ2-7; TRBD1 agrees at 7 bases. The CDR3 runs 14 residues. The germline gives CDR1 SGHTA, CDR2 FQGNSA. Germline trimming cut 2 bases from V and 7 bases from J; bases unmatched to any gene: 8. DNA for the CDR3: TGTGCCAGCAGCTTACGAGACAGGGACGGGGAGCAGTACTTC. Protein sequence: CASSLRDRDGEQYF.

Only one count was recorded for this clone. V is TRBV19 and J is TRBJ1-2, with 7 bases aligning to TRBD1. CDR1 and CDR2 from the germline V gene are LNHDA and SQIVND (reference sequence). The V and J ends lost 3 bases and 6 bases, in that order; junction bases with no gene match: 4. The CDR3 loop spans 13 amino acids. CDR3 protein: CASSIRQGDGYTF. The CDR3 DNA is TGTGCCAGTAGTATTCGTCAGGGGGATGGCTACACCTTC.

The chain recombines TRBV3-1 (or the pseudogene TRBV3-2) with TRBJ2-1; TRBD2 aligns across 9 bases. The germline V gene has CDR1 LGHDT and CDR2 YNNKEL (reference sequence). J was trimmed by 6 bases and V by 4 bases; bases with no gene match: 4. This CDR3 region has 14 residues. CDR3 bases: TGTGCCAGCAGCCTAATAGCGGGAGCCAATGAGCAGTTCTTC. It is translated as CASSLIAGANEQFF.

The V gene is TRBV29-1, the J gene TRBJ2-1; tentatively, D is TRBD2 (5 bases). The CDR3 runs to 13 residues. V gave up 6 bases and J gave up 4 bases, with 13 bases separating them. Looked up from germline, CDR1 is SQVTM and CDR2 is ANQGSEA. The CDR3 sequence is CSVPSGGYNEQFF. CDR3 in DNA: TGCAGCGTCCCCAGTGGAGGATACAATGAGCAGTTCTTC.

The rearrangement joins TRBV7-3 to TRBJ2-1, with D perhaps TRBD2 (6 bases). The germline CDR1 and CDR2 sequences are SGHTA and FQGTGA. The CDR3 loop spans 16 amino acids. The V gene lost 4 bases and the J gene lost 0 bases, with 13 bases spanning the gap. The CDR3 spells CASSSSGGSSYNEQFF. The CDR3 nucleotides are TGTGCCAGCAGCTCAAGCGGAGGGAGCTCCTACAATGAGCAGTTCTTC.